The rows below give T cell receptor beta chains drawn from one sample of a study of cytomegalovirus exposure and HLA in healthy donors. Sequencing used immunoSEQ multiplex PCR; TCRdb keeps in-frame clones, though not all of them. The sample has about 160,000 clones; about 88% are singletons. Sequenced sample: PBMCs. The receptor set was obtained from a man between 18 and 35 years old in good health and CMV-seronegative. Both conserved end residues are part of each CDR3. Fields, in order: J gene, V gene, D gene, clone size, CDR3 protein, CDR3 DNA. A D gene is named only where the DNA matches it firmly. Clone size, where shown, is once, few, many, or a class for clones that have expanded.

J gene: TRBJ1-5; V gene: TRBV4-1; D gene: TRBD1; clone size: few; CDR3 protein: CASSQAGTGNQPQHF; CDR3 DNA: TGCGCCAGCAGCCAAGCAGGGACAGGTAATCAGCCCCAGCATTTT
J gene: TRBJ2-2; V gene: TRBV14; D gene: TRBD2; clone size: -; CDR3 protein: CASSQWRESQNTGELFF; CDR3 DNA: TGTGCCAGCAGCCAATGGCGGGAGTCGCAGAACACCGGGGAGCTGTTTTTT
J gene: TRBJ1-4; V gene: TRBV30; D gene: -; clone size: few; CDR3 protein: CAWSDTTNEKLFF; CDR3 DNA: TGTGCCTGGAGTGACACAACTAATGAAAAACTGTTTTTT
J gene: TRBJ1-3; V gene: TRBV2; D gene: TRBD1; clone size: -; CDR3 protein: CASSGDRGLGTIYF; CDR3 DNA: TGTGCCAGCAGTGGGGACAGGGGGCTTGGCACCATATATTTT
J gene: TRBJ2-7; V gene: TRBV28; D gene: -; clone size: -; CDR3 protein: CASTPWGTGTYEQYF; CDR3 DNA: TGTGCCAGCACCCCTTGGGGAACAGGAACCTACGAGCAGTACTTC
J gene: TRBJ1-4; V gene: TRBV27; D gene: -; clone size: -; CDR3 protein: CASSSQGRNEKLFF; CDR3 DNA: TGTGCCAGCAGTTCACAGGGACGGAATGAAAAACTGTTTTTT
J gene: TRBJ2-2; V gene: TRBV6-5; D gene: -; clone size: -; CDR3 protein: CASSYSITGELFF; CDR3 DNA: TGTGCCAGCAGTTACTCTATCACCGGGGAGCTGTTTTTT
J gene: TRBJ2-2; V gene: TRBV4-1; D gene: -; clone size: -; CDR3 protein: CASSLGPREVTGELFF; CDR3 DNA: TGCGCCAGCAGCCTCGGCCCGCGGGAAGTCACCGGGGAGCTGTTTTTT
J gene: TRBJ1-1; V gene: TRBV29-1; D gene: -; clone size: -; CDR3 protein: CSVEDGAGAFF; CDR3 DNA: TGCAGCGTTGAAGATGGAGCTGGAGCTTTCTTT
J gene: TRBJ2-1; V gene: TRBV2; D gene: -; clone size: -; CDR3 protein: CASSVARTYNEQFF; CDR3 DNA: TGTGCCAGCAGTGTCGCGAGGACCTACAATGAGCAGTTCTTC
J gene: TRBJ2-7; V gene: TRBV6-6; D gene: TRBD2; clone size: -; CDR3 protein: CASSGQRENYEQYF; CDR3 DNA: TGTGCCAGCAGTGGTCAGCGGGAGAATTACGAGCAGTACTTC
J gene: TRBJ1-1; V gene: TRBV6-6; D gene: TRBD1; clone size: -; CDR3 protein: CASRVKQGGETEAFF; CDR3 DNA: TGTGCCAGCCGGGTTAAACAGGGGGGAGAGACTGAAGCTTTCTTT
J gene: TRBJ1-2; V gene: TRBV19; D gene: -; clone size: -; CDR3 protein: CASRTPGQLYGYTF; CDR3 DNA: TGTGCCAGTAGAACTCCGGGACAACTCTATGGCTACACCTTC
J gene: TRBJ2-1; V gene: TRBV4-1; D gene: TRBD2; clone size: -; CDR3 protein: CASSQGLLAGNNNEQFF; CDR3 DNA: TGCGCCAGCAGCCAAGGACTACTAGCGGGGAATAACAATGAGCAGTTCTTC
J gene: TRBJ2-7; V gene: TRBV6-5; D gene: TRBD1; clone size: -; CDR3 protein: CASSYSGTGSYEQYF; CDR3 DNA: TGTGCCAGCAGTTACTCCGGGACAGGGAGTTACGAGCAGTACTTC
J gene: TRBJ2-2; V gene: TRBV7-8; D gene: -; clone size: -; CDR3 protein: CASSLYRDTGELFF; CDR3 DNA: TGTGCCAGCAGCTTATACAGGGATACCGGGGAGCTGTTTTTT
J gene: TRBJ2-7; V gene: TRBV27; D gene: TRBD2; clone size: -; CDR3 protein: CASTPGASGAYEQYF; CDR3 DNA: TGTGCCAGCACCCCCGGGGCTAGCGGGGCTTACGAGCAGTACTTC
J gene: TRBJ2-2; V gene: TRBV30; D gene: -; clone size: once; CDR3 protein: CAGTVSNRGYRELFF; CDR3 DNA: TGTGCCGGAACGGTTAGCAACCGGGGATACCGGGAGCTGTTTTTT
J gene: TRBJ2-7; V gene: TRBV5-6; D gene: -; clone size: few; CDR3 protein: CASSPVGRGEQYF; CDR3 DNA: TGTGCCAGCAGCCCCGTGGGGCGGGGCGAGCAGTACTTC
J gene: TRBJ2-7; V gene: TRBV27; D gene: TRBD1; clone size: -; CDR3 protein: CASSMPGTGVNEQYF; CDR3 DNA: TGTGCCAGCAGTATGCCCGGGACAGGGGTTAACGAGCAGTACTTC
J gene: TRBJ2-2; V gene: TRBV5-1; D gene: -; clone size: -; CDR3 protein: CASSLRQNTGELFF; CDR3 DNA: TGCGCCAGCAGCTTAAGACAGAACACCGGGGAGCTGTTTTTT
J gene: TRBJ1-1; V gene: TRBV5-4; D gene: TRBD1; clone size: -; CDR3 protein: CASSFRDRKNTEAFF; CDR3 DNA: TGTGCCAGCAGCTTCCGGGACAGGAAGAACACTGAAGCTTTCTTT
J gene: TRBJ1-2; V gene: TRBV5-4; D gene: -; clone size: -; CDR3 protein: CASSSARANYGYTF; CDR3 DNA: TGTGCCAGCAGCTCAGCCAGGGCTAACTATGGCTACACCTTC
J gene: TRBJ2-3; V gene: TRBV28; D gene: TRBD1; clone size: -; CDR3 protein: CASSFGGQGFTDTQYF; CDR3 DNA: TGTGCCAGCAGTTTCGGAGGACAGGGTTTCACAGATACGCAGTATTTT
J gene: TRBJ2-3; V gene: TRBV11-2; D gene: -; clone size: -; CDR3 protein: CASSPSEGGRTDTQYF; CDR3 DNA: TGTGCCAGCAGCCCCTCGGAGGGAGGACGCACAGATACGCAGTATTTT
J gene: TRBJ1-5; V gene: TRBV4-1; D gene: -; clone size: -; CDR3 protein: CASSQASSGYQPQHF; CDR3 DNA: TGCGCCAGCAGCCAAGCCTCCTCGGGATATCAGCCCCAGCATTTT
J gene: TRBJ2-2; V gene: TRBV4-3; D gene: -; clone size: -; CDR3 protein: CASSQDLPTRNTGELFF; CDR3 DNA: TGCGCCAGCAGCCAAGATCTGCCGACTAGGAACACCGGGGAGCTGTTTTTT
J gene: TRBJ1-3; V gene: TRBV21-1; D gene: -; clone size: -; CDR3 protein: CASSKDNREKGNTIYF; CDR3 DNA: TGTGCCAGCAGCAAAGATAACAGGGAAAAAGGAAACACCATATATTTT
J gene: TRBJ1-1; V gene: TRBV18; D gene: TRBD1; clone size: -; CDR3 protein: CASSPTGGTEAFF; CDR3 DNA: TGTGCCAGCTCACCTACAGGGGGCACTGAAGCTTTCTTT
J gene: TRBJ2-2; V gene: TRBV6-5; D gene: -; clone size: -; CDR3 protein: CASRPKVASGELFF; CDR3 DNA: TGTGCCAGCAGGCCAAAAGTAGCTTCCGGGGAGCTGTTTTTT
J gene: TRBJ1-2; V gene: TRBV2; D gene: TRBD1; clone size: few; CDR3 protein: CASVYRGNYGYTF; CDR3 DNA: TGTGCCAGCGTTTACAGGGGAAACTATGGCTACACCTTC
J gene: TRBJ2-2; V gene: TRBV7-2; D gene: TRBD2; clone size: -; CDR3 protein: CGTPPAGTNTGELFF; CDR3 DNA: TGTGGCACACCCCCAGCGGGAACGAACACCGGGGAGCTGTTTTTT
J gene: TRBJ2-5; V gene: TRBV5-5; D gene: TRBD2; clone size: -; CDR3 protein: CASSGGDQYQETQYF; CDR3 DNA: TGTGCCAGCAGCGGGGGGGACCAGTACCAAGAGACCCAGTACTTC